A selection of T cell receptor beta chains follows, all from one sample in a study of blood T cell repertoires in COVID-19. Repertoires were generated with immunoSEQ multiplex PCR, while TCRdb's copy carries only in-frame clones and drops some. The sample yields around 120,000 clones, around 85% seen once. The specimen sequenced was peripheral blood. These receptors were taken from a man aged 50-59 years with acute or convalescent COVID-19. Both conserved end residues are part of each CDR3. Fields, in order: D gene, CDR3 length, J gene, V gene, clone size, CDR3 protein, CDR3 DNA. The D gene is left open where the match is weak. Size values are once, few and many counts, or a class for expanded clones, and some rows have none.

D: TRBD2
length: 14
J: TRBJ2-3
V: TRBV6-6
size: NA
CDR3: CASSSGRPTDTQYF
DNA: TGTGCCAGCAGTAGCGGGAGGCCCACAGATACGCAGTATTTT

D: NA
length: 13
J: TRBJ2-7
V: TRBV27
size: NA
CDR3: CASSLSNSYEQYF
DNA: TGTGCCAGCAGTTTGTCCAACTCCTACGAGCAGTACTTC

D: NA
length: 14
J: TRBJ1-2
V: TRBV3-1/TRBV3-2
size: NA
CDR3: CASSPRSANYGYTF
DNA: TGTGCCAGCAGCCCCCGTTCAGCTAACTATGGCTACACCTTC

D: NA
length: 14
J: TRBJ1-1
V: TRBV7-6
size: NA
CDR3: CASSLGNMNTEAFF
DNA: TGTGCCAGCAGCTTGGGCAACATGAACACTGAAGCTTTCTTT

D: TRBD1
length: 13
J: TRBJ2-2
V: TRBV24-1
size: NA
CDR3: CATRPGGNGELFF
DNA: TGTGCCACCAGGCCAGGGGGCAACGGGGAGCTGTTTTTT

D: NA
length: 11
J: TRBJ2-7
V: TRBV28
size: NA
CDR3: CASSLSEGQYF
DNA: TGTGCCAGCAGTCTATCCGAGGGGCAGTACTTC

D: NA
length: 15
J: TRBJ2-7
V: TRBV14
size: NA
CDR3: CASSQERGGTYEQYF
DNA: TGTGCCAGCAGCCAAGAGCGGGGAGGTACCTACGAGCAGTACTTC

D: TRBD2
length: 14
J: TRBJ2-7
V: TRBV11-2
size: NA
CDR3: CASRGAGVPYEQYF
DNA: TGTGCCAGCCGGGGAGCGGGGGTCCCCTACGAGCAGTACTTC

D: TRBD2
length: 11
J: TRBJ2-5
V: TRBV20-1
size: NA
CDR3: CSPRGDETQYF
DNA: TGCAGTCCCCGGGGGGATGAGACCCAGTACTTC

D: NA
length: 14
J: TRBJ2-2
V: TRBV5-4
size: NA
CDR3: CASSQQGYTGELFF
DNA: TGTGCCAGCAGCCAGCAGGGCTACACCGGGGAGCTGTTTTTT

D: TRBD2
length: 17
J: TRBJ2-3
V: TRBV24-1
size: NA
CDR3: CATSDFRTSGISDTQYF
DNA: TGTGCCACCAGTGATTTCCGGACTAGCGGGATCTCAGATACGCAGTATTTT

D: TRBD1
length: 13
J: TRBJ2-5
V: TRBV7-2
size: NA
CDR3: CASSRDRGETQYF
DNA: TGTGCCAGCAGCCGGGACAGGGGCGAGACCCAGTACTTC

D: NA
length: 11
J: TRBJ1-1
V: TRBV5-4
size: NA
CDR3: CASSLGGLAFF
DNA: TGTGCCAGCAGCTTGGGGGGGCTAGCTTTCTTT

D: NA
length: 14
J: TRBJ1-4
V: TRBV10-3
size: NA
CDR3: CAISEQGAGEKLFF
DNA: TGTGCCATCAGTGAGCAGGGCGCCGGGGAAAAACTGTTTTTT

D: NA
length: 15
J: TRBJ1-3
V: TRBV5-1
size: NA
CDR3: CASSLAGFFGNTIYF
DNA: TGCGCCAGCAGCTTGGCAGGGTTTTTTGGAAACACCATATATTTT

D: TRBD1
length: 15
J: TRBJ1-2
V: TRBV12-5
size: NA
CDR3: CASGLVGQGADGYTF
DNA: TGTGCTAGTGGTTTGGTAGGCCAGGGGGCCGATGGCTACACCTTC

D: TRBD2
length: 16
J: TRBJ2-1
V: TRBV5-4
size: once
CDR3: CASSPLQRGGGSEQFF
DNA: TGTGCCAGCAGCCCCCTCCAACGGGGGGGCGGGAGTGAGCAGTTCTTC

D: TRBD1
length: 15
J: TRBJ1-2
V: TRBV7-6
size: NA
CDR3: CASSLGTGVDYGYTF
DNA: TGTGCCAGCAGCTTAGGGACAGGGGTTGACTATGGCTACACCTTC

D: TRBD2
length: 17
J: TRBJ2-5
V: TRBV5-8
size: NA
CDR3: CASSWGGTSGSSETQYF
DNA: TGTGCCAGCAGCTGGGGGGGGACTAGCGGGAGCTCAGAGACCCAGTACTTC

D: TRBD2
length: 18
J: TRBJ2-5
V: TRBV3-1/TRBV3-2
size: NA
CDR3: CASSQAAGGTSGSQTQYF
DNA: TGTGCCAGCAGCCAAGCCGCTGGGGGGACTAGCGGGAGCCAGACCCAGTACTTC

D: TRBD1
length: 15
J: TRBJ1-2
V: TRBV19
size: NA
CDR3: CASIFRGQGSYGYTF
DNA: TGTGCCAGTATATTCCGAGGACAGGGGTCCTATGGCTACACCTTC

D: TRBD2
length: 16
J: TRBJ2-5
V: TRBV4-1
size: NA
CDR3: CASSPGTSGDQETQYF
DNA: TGCGCCAGCAGCCCCGGGACTAGCGGGGACCAAGAGACCCAGTACTTC

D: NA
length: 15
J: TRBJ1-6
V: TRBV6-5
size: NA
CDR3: CASRRLLGSDSPLHF
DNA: TGTGCCAGCAGGCGACTTTTAGGTAGTGATTCACCCCTCCACTTT

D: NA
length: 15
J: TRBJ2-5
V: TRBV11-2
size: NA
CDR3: CASSLATGYGETQYF
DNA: TGTGCCAGCAGCTTAGCCACAGGTTACGGAGAGACCCAGTACTTC

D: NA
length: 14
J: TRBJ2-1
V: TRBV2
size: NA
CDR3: CASVQGHSYNEQFF
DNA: TGTGCCAGCGTACAGGGTCACTCCTACAATGAGCAGTTCTTC

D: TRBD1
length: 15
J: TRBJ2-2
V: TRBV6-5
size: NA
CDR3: CASRRVRGPTGELFF
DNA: TGTGCCAGCAGGAGGGTTAGGGGGCCCACCGGGGAGCTGTTTTTT

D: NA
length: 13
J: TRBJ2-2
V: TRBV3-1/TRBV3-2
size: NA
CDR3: CASSHLSTGELFF
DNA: TGTGCCAGCAGCCACCTATCCACCGGGGAGCTGTTTTTT

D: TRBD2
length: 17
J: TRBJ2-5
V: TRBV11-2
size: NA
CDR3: CASRDPYSGGALKTQYF
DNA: TGTGCCAGCAGAGACCCCTATAGCGGGGGGGCTCTAAAGACCCAGTACTTC

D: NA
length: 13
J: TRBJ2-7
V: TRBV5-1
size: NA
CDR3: CASSLVTDYEQYF
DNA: TGCGCCAGCAGCTTGGTTACAGATTACGAGCAGTACTTC